The 23 T cell receptor beta chains given below trace back to one sample, sequenced in a study of beta chain features in type 1 diabetes. Study results and caveats: Among patients with Type 1 diabetes, TCRB CDR3s were moderately but significantly shorter in every one of the four CD4+ subsets.

Expressed TCRB transcripts got sequenced, as all isolated RNA was reverse transcribed. Measured with immunoSEQ multiplex PCR; TCRdb has only the in-frame clones, and not every one. The table shows 350,000 to 450,000 clones, with roughly 13% occurring only once. These receptors are not linked to any known antigen. The sample consisted of naive CD4+ T cells from blood. The receptors were gathered from a woman younger than 30 with type 1 diabetes.

The chain recombines TRBV19 with TRBJ2-1, with 7 nucleotides matching TRBD1. J gave up 2 bases and V 6 bases, and 7 bases lay outside the gene matches. CDR3 length: 15 amino acids. CDR1 is LNHDA and CDR2 is SQIVND in the germline V gene (reference sequence). CDR3 in DNA: TGTGCCAGTAGCAGAATGGGACAGACCTACAATGAGCAGTTCTTC. Residues: CASSRMGQTYNEQFF. Full variable domain (remainder filled in from reference TRBV19 and TRBJ2-1): DGGITQSPKYLFRKEGQNVTLSCEQNLNHDAMYWYRQDPGQGLRLIYYSQIVNDFQKGDIAEGYSVSREKKESFPLTVTSAQKNPTAFYLCASSRMGQTYNEQFFGPGTRLTVL.

The chain recombines TRBV5-4 with TRBJ1-2, with TRBD1 identical over 9 bases. After removal of 1 base from V and 3 bases from J, the junction contained 1 base not matched to a gene. The CDR3 has 14 amino acids. Germline V CDR1 and CDR2: SGHNT, YYREEE (reference sequence). The CDR3 is CASSLRDRDYGYTF. Here the CDR3 DNA reads TGTGCCAGCAGCTTGAGGGACAGGGACTATGGCTACACCTTC.

V usage is TRBV10-3 and J usage is TRBJ2-1; D possibly corresponds to TRBD1 (6 bases). V lost 9 bases and J lost 6, with 18 bases in between. The CDR3 runs to 14 residues. Germline CDR1 ENHRY, CDR2 SYGVKD. The CDR3 here is CAIEDRLGGNEQFF. The CDR3 DNA reads as TGTGCCATAGAAGACAGGTTAGGGGGCAATGAGCAGTTCTTC.

This clone was observed a handful of times. This chain connects TRBV2 to TRBJ2-1, with unresolved D. Trimming left V 6 bases short and J 0 bases short, with 9 bases between. Germline V gives CDR1 SNHLY, CDR2 FYNNEI. The CDR3 has 14 amino acids. DNA for the CDR3: TGTGCCAGCAGCCGAGAGGACTCCTACAATGAGCAGTTCTTC. Protein product: CASSREDSYNEQFF.

The chain is built from TRBV7-9 and TRBJ1-2; no clear D gene. The CDR3 loop spans 14 amino acids. Germline assignment: CDR1 SEHNR and CDR2 FQNEAQ (reference sequence). Trimming shortened V by 2 bases and J by 8 bases, and 15 bases separated the two germline ends. The CDR3 protein is CASSLTRAGSGYTF. The CDR3 region has the DNA TGTGCCAGCAGCTTAACTAGGGCGGGATCGGGCTACACCTTC.

Details on this clone: An end of the junction differs from the germline gene, which may be a read error. This sample also contains other DNA sequences that code for the same CDR3. The chain employs TRBV7-7 and TRBJ2-5, with D tentatively TRBD1 (6 bases). The germline CDR1 and CDR2 sequences are SSHAT and FNYEAQ (reference sequence). The CDR3 covers 14 residues. CDR3 DNA sequence: TGTGCTAGCAGTCTGACAGGCCGCCAAGAGACCCAGTACTTC. Translated, it gives CASSLTGRQETQYF.

The sample holds a few counts of this clone. This sequence joins TRBV5-4 and TRBJ2-3; TRBD2 matches 8 bases. This CDR3 comprises 16 residues. J was trimmed by 5 bases and V by 4 bases; bases with no gene match: 12. Germline V gives CDR1 SGHNT, CDR2 YYREEE (reference sequence). CDR3 loop: CASSNPIAGSGDTQYF. The CDR3 DNA reads TGTGCCAGCAGCAACCCAATAGCGGGGTCGGGAGATACGCAGTATTTT. The entire variable domain, with the rest obtained from reference TRBV5-4 and TRBJ2-3, is as follows: ETGVTQSPTHLIKTRGQQVTLRCSSQSGHNTVSWYQQALGQGPQFIFQYYREEENGRGNFPPRFSGLQFPNYSSELNVNALELDDSALYLCASSNPIAGSGDTQYFGPGTRLTVL.

The chain is built from TRBV7-9 and TRBJ2-3; 11 bases map to TRBD2. Per germline, CDR1 SEHNR and CDR2 FQNEAQ (reference sequence). This CDR3 region has 16 residues. V shed 5 bases and J 5 bases; nucleotides not matched to a gene: 9. CDR3 residues: CASSILAGGPRDTQYF. CDR3 DNA: TGTGCCAGCAGCATATTAGCGGGAGGGCCGAGAGATACGCAGTATTTT.

This clone was detected a few times. The CDR3 nucleotides are TGTGCCTGGATGCGGGACGTCTATGGCTACACCTTC. It is translated as CAWMRDVYGYTF. The rearrangement joins TRBV30 to TRBJ1-2, with TRBD1 as a possible D gene (5 bases). Trimming pared 4 bases from V and 4 bases from J, leaving 10 bases between. Germline V CDR1 and CDR2: GTSNPN, SVGIG (reference sequence). The CDR3 loop spans 12 amino acids.

The chain recombines TRBV30 with TRBJ2-1, with D possibly being TRBD1 (6 bases). From germline, CDR1 is GTSNPN and CDR2 SVGIG (reference sequence). This CDR3 has 15 amino acids. Trimming left V 2 bases short and J 4 bases short, with 15 bases between. The CDR3 nucleotides are TGTGCCTGGAGTCTCTCCGGGACAACTTACAATGAGCAGTTCTTC. Protein sequence: CAWSLSGTTYNEQFF.

The J gene is TRBJ2-6, the V gene TRBV18; no definite D call. Deletions cut 6 bases from V and 2 bases from J, with 8 bases between. This CDR3 is 14 amino acids long. CDR1 is KGHSH and CDR2 is LQKENI in the germline V gene. CDR3 amino acids: CASSPVAGANVLTF. As DNA, the CDR3 is TGTGCCAGCTCTCCCGTAGCTGGGGCCAACGTCCTGACTTTC.

This clone was seen only a few times. CDR3 DNA: TGTGCCACCAGCGGAGTATCCTCTGGGGCCAACGTCCTGACTTTC. Protein: CATSGVSSGANVLTF. The chain employs TRBV15 and TRBJ2-6; no clear D. Germline loops: CDR1 LNHNV, CDR2 YYDKDF (reference sequence). V was shortened by 5 bases and J by 0 bases, with 8 bases between the two germline ends. The CDR3 length is 15 residues. The variable domain in full, completed from reference TRBV15 and TRBJ2-6, reads DAMVIQNPRYQVTQFGKPVTLSCSQTLNHNVMYWYQQKSSQAPKLLFHYYDKDFNNEADTPDNFQSRRPNTSFCFLDIRSPGLGDTAMYLCATSGVSSGANVLTFGAGSRLTVL.

This clone occurred a few times. The J gene is TRBJ2-5, the V gene TRBV25-1, with D perhaps TRBD1 (6 bases). The CDR3 covers 15 residues. Trimming took 1 base from V and 3 from J, leaving 12 bases between them. Germline assignment: CDR1 MGHDK and CDR2 SYGVNS. The CDR3 protein is CASSEWGRGKETQYF. DNA for the CDR3: TGTGCCAGCAGTGAATGGGGCAGGGGTAAAGAGACCCAGTACTTC.

The chain is built from TRBV5-4 and TRBJ2-5; TRBD2 matches 13 bases. The CDR3 is 16 amino acids. V shed 4 bases, J shed 1 base, and the junction held 4 bases outside the gene matches. Germline V lookup: CDR1 SGHNT, CDR2 YYREEE (reference sequence). The CDR3 region is CASSRRLAGGQETQYF. In nucleotides, the CDR3 is TGTGCCAGCAGCCGCAGACTAGCGGGGGGCCAAGAGACCCAGTACTTC.

V usage is TRBV7-9 and J usage is TRBJ1-5, with 9 bases that match TRBD1. Per germline, CDR1 SEHNR and CDR2 FQNEAQ (reference sequence). CDR3 size: 14 residues. V trimming: 5 bases; J trimming: 2 bases; junction bases outside the gene matches: 1. The CDR3 coding sequence is TGTGCCAGCAGCGGGGACAGGGGCAATCAGCCCCAGCATTTT. This sequence encodes CASSGDRGNQPQHF.

The chain uses TRBV5-1 and TRBJ2-3; 8 bases align to TRBD1. The V gene's germline CDR1 is SGHRS and CDR2 YFSETQ. The V gene end was trimmed by 1 base and the J gene end by 0 bases; junction bases not matched to a gene: 4. This CDR3 comprises 16 residues. CDR3 bases: TGCGCCAGCAGCTTGAGACAGGGGACAAGCACAGATACGCAGTATTTT. Translation: CASSLRQGTSTDTQYF.

This sequence joins TRBV5-1 and TRBJ1-1; 9 positions match TRBD1. V trimming: 5 bases; J trimming: 1 base; junction bases outside the gene matches: 3. Germline V gives CDR1 SGHRS, CDR2 YFSETQ. This CDR3 has 14 amino acids. This CDR3 reads CASRQGAANTEAFF. Here the CDR3 DNA reads TGCGCCAGCAGACAGGGGGCCGCGAACACTGAAGCTTTCTTT.

The chain uses TRBV29-1 and TRBJ1-1; 9 positions match TRBD1. The CDR3 is 14 residues long. Unmatched junction bases numbered 12, after V lost 4 bases and J lost 9 bases. The germline gives CDR1 SQVTM, CDR2 ANQGSEA. CDR3 bases: TGCAGCGTTGGTCCGGGACAGGGAGTTCTGAAAGCTTTCTTT. It specifies CSVGPGQGVLKAFF.

This clone was found a few times. This rearrangement joins TRBV9 to TRBJ1-2; the D is unclear. CDR3 length: 14 amino acids. Germline CDR1 SGDLS, CDR2 YYNGEE. The germline V and J ends were trimmed by 0 bases and 6 bases, with 12 bases remaining between them. The CDR3 DNA reads TGTGCCAGCAGCGTAGCGGAAGGAGAGCATGGCTACACCTTC. Protein sequence: CASSVAEGEHGYTF.

In its sample, this clone was seen a few times. The chain carries TRBV11-3 and TRBJ2-1, with 10 bases lining up with TRBD2. After removal of 2 bases from V and 7 bases from J, the junction contained 5 bases not matched to a gene. The CDR3 is 15 residues long. CDR1 SGHNT and CDR2 YENEEA come from the germline V gene. As DNA, the CDR3 is TGTGCCAGCAGCTTAAATCTAGCGGGGGAGAATGAGCAGTTCTTC. This sequence encodes CASSLNLAGENEQFF.

In its sample, this clone was seen once. The chain employs TRBV7-8 and TRBJ1-1; maybe TRBD1 (6 bases). CDR1 SGHVS and CDR2 FQNEAQ come from the germline V gene. The CDR3 has 12 residues. V lost 3 bases, J lost 5 bases, and 7 bases lay in between. In DNA form, the CDR3 reads TGTGCCAGCAGCTTCGGACAGACTGAAGCTTTCTTT. Amino acids: CASSFGQTEAFF.

The rearrangement uses TRBV7-9 and TRBJ2-7; 8 bases line up with TRBD2. J gave up 2 bases and V 4 bases, and 10 bases lay outside the gene matches. The CDR3 has 16 residues. Per the germline V gene, CDR1 is SEHNR and CDR2 is FQNEAQ (reference sequence). CDR3 nucleotides: TGTGCCAGCAGCTCCCGTGGGGGACTAGAGACCTACGAGCAGTACTTC. Residues: CASSSRGGLETYEQYF.

The V and J genes are TRBV29-1 and TRBJ1-1; 7 positions agree with TRBD1. With 3 bases clipped from V and 5 bases from J, the junction kept 6 bases outside the gene matches. The CDR3 has 13 amino acids. Germline V gene sequence: CDR1 SQVTM, CDR2 ANQGSEA. The DNA of the CDR3 is TGCAGCGTTGACCGACAGGGTGTGACTGAAGCTTTCTTT. Amino acid sequence: CSVDRQGVTEAFF.